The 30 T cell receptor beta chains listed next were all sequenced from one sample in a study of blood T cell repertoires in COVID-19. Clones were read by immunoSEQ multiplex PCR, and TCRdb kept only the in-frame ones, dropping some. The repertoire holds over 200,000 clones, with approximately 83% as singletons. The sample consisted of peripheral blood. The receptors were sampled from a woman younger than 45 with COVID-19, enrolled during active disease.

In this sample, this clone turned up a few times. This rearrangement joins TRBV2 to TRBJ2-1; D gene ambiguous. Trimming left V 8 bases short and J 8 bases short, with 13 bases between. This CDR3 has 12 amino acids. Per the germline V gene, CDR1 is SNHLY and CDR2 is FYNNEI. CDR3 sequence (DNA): TGTGCCAGCGAGGCGGTGGTGGATGAGCAGTTCTTC. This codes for CASEAVVDEQFF.

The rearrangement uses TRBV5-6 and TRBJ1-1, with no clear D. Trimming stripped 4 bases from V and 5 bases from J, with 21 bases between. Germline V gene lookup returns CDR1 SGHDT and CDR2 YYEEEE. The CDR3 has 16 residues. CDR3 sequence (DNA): TGTGCCAGCAGCCGGGCCGGGGTTCGGGAAGGGACTGAAGCTTTCTTT. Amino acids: CASSRAGVREGTEAFF.

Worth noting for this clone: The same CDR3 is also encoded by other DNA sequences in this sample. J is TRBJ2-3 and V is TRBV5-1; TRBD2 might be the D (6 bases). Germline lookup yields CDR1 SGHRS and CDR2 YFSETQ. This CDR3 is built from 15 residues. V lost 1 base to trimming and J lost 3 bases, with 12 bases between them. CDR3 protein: CASSLRGVRTDTQYF. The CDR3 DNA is TGCGCCAGCAGCTTGCGCGGGGTCAGGACAGATACGCAGTATTTT.

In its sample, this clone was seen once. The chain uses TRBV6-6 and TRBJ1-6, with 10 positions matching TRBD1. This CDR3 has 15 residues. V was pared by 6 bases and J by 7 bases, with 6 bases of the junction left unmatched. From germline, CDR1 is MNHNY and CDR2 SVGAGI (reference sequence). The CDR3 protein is CASSPQGQGNSPLHF. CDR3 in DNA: TGTGCCAGCAGCCCACAGGGACAGGGGAATTCACCCCTCCACTTT.

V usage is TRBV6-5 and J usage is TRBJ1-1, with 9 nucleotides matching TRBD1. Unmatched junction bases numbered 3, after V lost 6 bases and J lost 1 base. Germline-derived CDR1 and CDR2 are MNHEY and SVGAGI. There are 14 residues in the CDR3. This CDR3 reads CASSKTGGNTEAFF. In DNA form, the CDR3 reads TGTGCCAGCAGCAAGACAGGGGGGAACACTGAAGCTTTCTTT.

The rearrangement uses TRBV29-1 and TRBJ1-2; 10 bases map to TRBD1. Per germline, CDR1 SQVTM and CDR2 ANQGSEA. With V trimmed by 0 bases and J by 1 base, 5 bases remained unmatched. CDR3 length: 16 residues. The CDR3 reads CSVEDRQGAFNYGYTF. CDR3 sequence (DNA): TGCAGCGTTGAAGATCGACAGGGGGCATTTAACTATGGCTACACCTTC.

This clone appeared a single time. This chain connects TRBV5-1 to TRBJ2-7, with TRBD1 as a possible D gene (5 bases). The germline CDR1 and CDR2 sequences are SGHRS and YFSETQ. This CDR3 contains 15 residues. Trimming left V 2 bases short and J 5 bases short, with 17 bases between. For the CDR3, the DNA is TGCGCCAGCAGCTTAGGGATAGGACAATCGGACGAGCAGTACTTC. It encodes CASSLGIGQSDEQYF.

This CDR3 reads CASSLKTGGFYEQYF. Here the CDR3 DNA reads TGTGCCAGCAGCTTAAAGACAGGGGGCTTCTACGAGCAGTACTTC. The V and J genes are TRBV11-2 and TRBJ2-7; 10 bases line up with TRBD1. The V gene end was trimmed by 2 bases and the J gene end by 3 bases; junction bases not matched to a gene: 4. The V gene's germline CDR1 is SGHAT and CDR2 FQNNGV. The CDR3 extends over 15 amino acids. Complete variable domain (other parts from reference TRBV11-2 and TRBJ2-7): EAGVAQSPRYKIIEKRQSVAFWCNPISGHATLYWYQQILGQGPKLLIQFQNNGVVDDSQLPKDRFSAERLKGVDSTLKIQPAKLEDSAVYLCASSLKTGGFYEQYFGPGTRLTVT.

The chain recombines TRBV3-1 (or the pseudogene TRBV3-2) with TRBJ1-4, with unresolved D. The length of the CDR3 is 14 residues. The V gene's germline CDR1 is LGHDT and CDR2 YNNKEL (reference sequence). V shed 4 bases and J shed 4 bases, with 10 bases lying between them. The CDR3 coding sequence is TGTGCCAGCAGCCCCAGGTTATATAATGAAAAACTGTTTTTT. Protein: CASSPRLYNEKLFF.

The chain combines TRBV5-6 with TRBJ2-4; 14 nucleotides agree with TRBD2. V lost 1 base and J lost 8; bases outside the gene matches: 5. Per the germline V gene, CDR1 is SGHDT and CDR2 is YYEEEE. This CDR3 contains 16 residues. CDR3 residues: CASSLSGLAGVDIQYF. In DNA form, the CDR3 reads TGTGCCAGCAGCTTGTCGGGACTAGCGGGGGTGGACATTCAGTACTTC.

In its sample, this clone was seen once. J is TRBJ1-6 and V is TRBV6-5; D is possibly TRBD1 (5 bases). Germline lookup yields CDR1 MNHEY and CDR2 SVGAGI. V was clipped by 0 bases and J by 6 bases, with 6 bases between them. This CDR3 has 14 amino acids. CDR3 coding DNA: TGTGCCAGCAGTTACTCGGGGGGTAATTCACCCCTCCACTTT. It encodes CASSYSGGNSPLHF.

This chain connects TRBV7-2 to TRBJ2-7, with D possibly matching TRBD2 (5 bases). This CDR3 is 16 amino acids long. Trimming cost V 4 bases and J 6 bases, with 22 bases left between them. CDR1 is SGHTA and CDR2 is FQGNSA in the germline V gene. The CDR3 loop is CASSSVLRTGTPEQYF. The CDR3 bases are TGTGCCAGCAGCTCAGTCCTCCGGACTGGAACGCCCGAGCAGTACTTC.

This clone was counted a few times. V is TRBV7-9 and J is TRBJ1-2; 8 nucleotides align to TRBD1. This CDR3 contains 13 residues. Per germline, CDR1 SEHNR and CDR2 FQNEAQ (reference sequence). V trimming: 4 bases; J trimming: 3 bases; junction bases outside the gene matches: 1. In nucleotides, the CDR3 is TGTGCCAGCAGCTGGGGACAGGACTATGGCTACACCTTC. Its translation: CASSWGQDYGYTF.

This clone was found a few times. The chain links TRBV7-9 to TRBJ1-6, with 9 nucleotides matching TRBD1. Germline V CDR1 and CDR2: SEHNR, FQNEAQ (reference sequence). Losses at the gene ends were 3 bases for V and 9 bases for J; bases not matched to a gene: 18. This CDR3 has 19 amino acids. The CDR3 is CASSFQTGQGMASGSPLHF. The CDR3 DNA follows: TGTGCCAGCAGCTTCCAAACGGGACAGGGAATGGCTTCTGGTTCACCCCTCCACTTT.

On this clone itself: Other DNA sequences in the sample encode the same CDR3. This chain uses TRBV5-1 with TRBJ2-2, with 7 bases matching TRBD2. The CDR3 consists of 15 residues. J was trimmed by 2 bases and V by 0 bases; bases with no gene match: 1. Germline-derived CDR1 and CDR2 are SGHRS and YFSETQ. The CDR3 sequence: CASSLGGGNTGELFF. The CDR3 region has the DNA TGCGCCAGCAGCTTGGGCGGGGGAAACACCGGGGAGCTGTTTTTT.

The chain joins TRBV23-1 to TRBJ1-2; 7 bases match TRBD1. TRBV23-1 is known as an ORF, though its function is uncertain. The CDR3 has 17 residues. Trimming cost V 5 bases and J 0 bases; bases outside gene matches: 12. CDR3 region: CASSARDREETNYGYTF. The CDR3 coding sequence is TGCGCCAGCAGTGCCCGGGACAGAGAGGAGACTAACTATGGCTACACCTTC.

CDR3 protein: CAWMASNYGYTF. DNA of the CDR3: TGTGCCTGGATGGCCTCCAACTATGGCTACACCTTC. This sequence joins TRBV30 and TRBJ1-2, with D unclear. Between the trimmed V and J ends, which lost 4 bases and 2 bases, there was a span of 8 bases. Germline V lookup: CDR1 GTSNPN, CDR2 SVGIG (reference sequence). The CDR3 runs to 12 residues.

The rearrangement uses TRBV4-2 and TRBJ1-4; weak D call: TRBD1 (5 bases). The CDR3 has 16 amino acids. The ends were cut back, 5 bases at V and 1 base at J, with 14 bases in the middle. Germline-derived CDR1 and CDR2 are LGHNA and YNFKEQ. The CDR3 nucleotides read TGTGCCAGCAGCTCAGTCGTAGGGGAAACTAATGAAAAACTGTTTTTT. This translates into CASSSVVGETNEKLFF.

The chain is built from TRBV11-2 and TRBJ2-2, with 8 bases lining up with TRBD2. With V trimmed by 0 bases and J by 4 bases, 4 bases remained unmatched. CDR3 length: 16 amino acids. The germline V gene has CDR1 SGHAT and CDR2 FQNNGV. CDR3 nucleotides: TGTGCCAGCAGCTTAGACTCGGGGGGGCGCACCGGGGAGCTGTTTTTT. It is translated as CASSLDSGGRTGELFF.

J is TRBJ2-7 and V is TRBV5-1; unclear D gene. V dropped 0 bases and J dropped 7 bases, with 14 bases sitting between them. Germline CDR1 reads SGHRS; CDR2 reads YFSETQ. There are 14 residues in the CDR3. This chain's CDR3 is CASSLVMSAWEQYF. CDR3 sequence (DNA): TGCGCCAGCAGCTTGGTCATGAGCGCATGGGAGCAGTACTTC. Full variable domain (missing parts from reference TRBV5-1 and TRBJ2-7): KAGVTQTPRYLIKTRGQQVTLSCSPISGHRSVSWYQQTPGQGLQFLFEYFSETQRNKGNFPGRFSGRQFSNSRSEMNVSTLELGDSALYLCASSLVMSAWEQYFGPGTRLTVT.

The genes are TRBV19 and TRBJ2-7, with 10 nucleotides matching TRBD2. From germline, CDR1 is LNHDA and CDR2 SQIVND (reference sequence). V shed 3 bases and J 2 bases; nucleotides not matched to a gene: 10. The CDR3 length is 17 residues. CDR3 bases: TGTGCCAGTAGTATCAGGACTAGCGGCAGGCTACCCTACGAGCAGTACTTC. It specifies CASSIRTSGRLPYEQYF. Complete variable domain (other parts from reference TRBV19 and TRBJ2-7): DGGITQSPKYLFRKEGQNVTLSCEQNLNHDAMYWYRQDPGQGLRLIYYSQIVNDFQKGDIAEGYSVSREKKESFPLTVTSAQKNPTAFYLCASSIRTSGRLPYEQYFGPGTRLTVT.

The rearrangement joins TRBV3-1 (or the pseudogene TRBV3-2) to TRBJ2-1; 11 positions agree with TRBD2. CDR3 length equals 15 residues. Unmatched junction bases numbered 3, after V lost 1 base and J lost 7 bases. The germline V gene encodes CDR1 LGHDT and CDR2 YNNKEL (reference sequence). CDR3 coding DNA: TGTGCCAGCAGCCAAGGGGGACTAGCGGCGAATGAGCAGTTCTTC. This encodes CASSQGGLAANEQFF.

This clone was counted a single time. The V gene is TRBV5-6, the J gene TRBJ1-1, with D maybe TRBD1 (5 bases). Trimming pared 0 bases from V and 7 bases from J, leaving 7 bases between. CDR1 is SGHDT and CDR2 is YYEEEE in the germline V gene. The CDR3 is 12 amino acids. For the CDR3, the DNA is TGTGCCAGCAGCTTGGGACAGCTTGAAGCTTTCTTT. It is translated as CASSLGQLEAFF. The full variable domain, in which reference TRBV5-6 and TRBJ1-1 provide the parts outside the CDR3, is DAGVTQSPTHLIKTRGQQVTLRCSPKSGHDTVSWYQQALGQGPQFIFQYYEEEERQRGNFPDRFSGHQFPNYSSELNVNALLLGDSALYLCASSLGQLEAFFGQGTRLTVV.

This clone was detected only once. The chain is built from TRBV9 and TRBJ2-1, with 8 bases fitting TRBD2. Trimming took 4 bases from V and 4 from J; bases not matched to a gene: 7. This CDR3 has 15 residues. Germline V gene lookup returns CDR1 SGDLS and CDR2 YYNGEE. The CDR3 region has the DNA TGTGCCAGCAGCCCCCCAGCGGGAGAATACAATGAGCAGTTCTTC. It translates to CASSPPAGEYNEQFF. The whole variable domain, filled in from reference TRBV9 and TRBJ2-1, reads DSGVTQTPKHLITATGQRVTLRCSPRSGDLSVYWYQQSLDQGLQFLIQYYNGEERAKGNILERFSAQQFPDLHSELNLSSLELGDSALYFCASSPPAGEYNEQFFGPGTRLTVL.

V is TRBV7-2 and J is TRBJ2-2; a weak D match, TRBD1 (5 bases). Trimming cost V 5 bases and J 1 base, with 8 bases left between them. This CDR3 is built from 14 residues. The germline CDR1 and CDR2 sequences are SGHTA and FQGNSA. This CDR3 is CASSIGQNTGELFF. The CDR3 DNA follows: TGTGCCAGCAGCATAGGACAGAACACCGGGGAGCTGTTTTTT.

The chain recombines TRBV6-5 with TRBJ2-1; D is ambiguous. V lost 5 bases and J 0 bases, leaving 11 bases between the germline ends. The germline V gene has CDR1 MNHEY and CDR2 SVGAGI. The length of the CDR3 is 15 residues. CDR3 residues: CASSPLSSSYNEQFF. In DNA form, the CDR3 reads TGTGCCAGCAGTCCCCTTTCTAGCTCCTACAATGAGCAGTTCTTC.

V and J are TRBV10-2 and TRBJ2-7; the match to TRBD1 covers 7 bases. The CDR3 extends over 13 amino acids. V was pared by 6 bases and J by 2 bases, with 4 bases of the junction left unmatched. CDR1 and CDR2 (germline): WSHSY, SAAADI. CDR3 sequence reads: CASSYDRAYEQYF. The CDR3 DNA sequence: TGCGCCAGCAGCTACGACAGGGCCTACGAGCAGTACTTC.

The CDR3 reads CASSLQGHLTDTQYF. The CDR3 nucleotides are TGTGCCAGCAGTTTACAGGGACACCTCACAGATACGCAGTATTTT. The V and J genes are TRBV28 and TRBJ2-3; D possibly corresponds to TRBD1 (6 bases). Germline V gives CDR1 MDHEN, CDR2 SYDVKM. Trimming shortened V by 2 bases and J by 2 bases, and 11 bases separated the two germline ends. This CDR3 contains 15 residues.

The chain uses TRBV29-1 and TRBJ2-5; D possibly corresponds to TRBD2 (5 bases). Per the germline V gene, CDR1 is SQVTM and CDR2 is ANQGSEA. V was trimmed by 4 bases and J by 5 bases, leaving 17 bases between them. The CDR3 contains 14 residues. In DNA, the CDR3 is TGCAGCGTTGGCGGGTTAGGGTCCATGGAGACCCAGTACTTC. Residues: CSVGGLGSMETQYF. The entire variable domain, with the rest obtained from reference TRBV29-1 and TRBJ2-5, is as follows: SAVISQKPSRDICQRGTSLTIQCQVDSQVTMMFWYRQQPGQSLTLIATANQGSEATYESGFVIDKFPISRPNLTFSTLTVSNMSPEDSSIYLCSVGGLGSMETQYFGPGTRLLVL.

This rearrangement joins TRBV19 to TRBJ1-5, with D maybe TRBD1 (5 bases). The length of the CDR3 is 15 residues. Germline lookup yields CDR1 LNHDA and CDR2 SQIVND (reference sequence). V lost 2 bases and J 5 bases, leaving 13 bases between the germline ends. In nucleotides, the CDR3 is TGTGCCAGTAGTATAAGCGTGGGGCCGTATCAGCCCCAGCATTTT. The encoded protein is CASSISVGPYQPQHF. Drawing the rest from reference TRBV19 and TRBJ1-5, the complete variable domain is DGGITQSPKYLFRKEGQNVTLSCEQNLNHDAMYWYRQDPGQGLRLIYYSQIVNDFQKGDIAEGYSVSREKKESFPLTVTSAQKNPTAFYLCASSISVGPYQPQHFGDGTRLSIL.